This TCR beta chain was documented in a study of cytomegalovirus exposure and HLA in healthy donors. General study findings and limits: Through in vitro validation, three CMV-associated chains were shown to be specific for CMV antigens. Per a prior analysis, the majority of TCR beta V segments were productive roughly 90% or roughly 30% of the time. Associated with cytomegalovirus, according to the listing, were fewer than 200 TCR beta chains.

Although they were nominally healthy when sampled, donors likely had unrecorded immune exposures. In the case of this clone: The antigen is unknown.

Primers: 60 Vbeta forward and 13 Jbeta reverse. The assay was immunoSEQ multiplex PCR, and TCRdb's table has in-frame clones only and misses some. Altogether around 100,000 clones are present, 66% being singletons, with the ten largest covering around 3.5%. The TCR comes from a woman in her forties or fifties in good health and CMV-seronegative. Material for sequencing was PBMCs.

In DNA form, the CDR3 reads TGCGCCAGCAGCCCGTCGGGACAGGCCGGCGATCAGCCCCAGCATTTT. Protein sequence: CASSPSGQAGDQPQHF. The gene calls are TRBV5-1 and TRBJ1-5; TRBD1 aligns across 8 bases. Trimming took 4 bases from V and 5 from J; bases not matched to a gene: 11. Germline V gene lookup returns CDR1 SGHRS and CDR2 YFSETQ. The length of the CDR3 is 16 residues.